This TCR beta chain originates from a study of T cells in Graves' hyperthyroidism and ophthalmopathy. Losses at the gene ends were 7 bases for V and 6 bases for J; bases not matched to a gene: 10. CDR1 is SQVTM and CDR2 is ANQGSEA in the germline V gene. The CDR3 spans 14 residues. The study left out patients who had uncontrolled infection, other autoimmune disease, pregnancy or lactation. Diagnosing involved the use of clinical symptoms, serum thyroxine and TRAb, thyroid ultrasound and orbital computed tomography. As to this clonotype: The target antigen is unknown.

Regarding the study as a whole: Ophthalmopathy was predicted by the model a median of roughly 6.7 months ahead of onset.

What was amplified from RNA transcripts were TCR beta CDR3 regions. Primed by the HTBI set, a first-round RT-PCR was run on the TCR CDR3. One entry per CDR3 protein results from TCRdb running MiXCR on the multiplex PCR reads. The sample includes approximately 700,000 distinct CDR3 sequences, 45% seen only once; the top ten take less than 9%. The source is an adult man with Graves' disease, either hyperthyroidism or ophthalmopathy (not recorded which). The sequenced sample consisted of peripheral blood or thyroid tissue (not recorded which). The V call is TRBV29-1, the J call TRBJ1-3; 9 bases are shared with TRBD1. CDR3 nucleotides: TGCAGCGCTAACTCCGGGACAGGGCCAAACACCATATATTTT. Residues: CSANSGTGPNTIYF.